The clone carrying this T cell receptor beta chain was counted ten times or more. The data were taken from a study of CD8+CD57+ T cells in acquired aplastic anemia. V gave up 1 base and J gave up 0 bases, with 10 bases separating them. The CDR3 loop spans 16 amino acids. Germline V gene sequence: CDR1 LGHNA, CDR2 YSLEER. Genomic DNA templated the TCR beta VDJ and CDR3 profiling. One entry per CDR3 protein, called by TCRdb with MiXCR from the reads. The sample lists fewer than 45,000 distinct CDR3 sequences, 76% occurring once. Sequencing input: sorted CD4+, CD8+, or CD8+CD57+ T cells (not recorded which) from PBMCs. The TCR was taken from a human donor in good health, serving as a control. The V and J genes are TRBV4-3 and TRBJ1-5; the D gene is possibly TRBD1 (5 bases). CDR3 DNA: TGCGCCAGCAGCCAAGGGTTAGGGGATAGCAATCAGCCCCAGCATTTT. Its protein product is CASSQGLGDSNQPQHF.